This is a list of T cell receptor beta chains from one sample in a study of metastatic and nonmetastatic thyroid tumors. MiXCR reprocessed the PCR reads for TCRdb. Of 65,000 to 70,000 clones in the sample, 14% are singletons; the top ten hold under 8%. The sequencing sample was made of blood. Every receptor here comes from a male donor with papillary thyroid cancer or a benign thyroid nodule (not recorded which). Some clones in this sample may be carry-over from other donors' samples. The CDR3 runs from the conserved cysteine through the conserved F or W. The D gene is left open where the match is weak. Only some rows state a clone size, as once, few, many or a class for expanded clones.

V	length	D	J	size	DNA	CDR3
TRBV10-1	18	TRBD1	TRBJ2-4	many	TGCGCCAGCGGACAGGGGCCATTCCTCCCACTAGCCAAAAACATTCAGTACTTC	CASGQGPFLPLAKNIQYF
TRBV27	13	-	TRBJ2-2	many	TGTGCCAGCAGTTTGTGGGAGTCCGGGGAGCTGTTTTTT	CASSLWESGELFF
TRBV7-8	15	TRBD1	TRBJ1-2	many	TGTGCCAGCAGCTTCAACTGGACAGGGCTTAGGGGCTACACCTTC	CASSFNWTGLRGYTF
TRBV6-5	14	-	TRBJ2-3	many	TGTGCCAGCAGTTACAGGACCACCCCAAGTACGCAGTATTTT	CASSYRTTPSTQYF
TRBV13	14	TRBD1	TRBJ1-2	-	TGTGCCAGCAGCTCTAGGACAGGGGGAGATGGCTACACCTTC	CASSSRTGGDGYTF
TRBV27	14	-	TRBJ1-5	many	TGTGCCAGCAGTTTACAACAGGGTGGTCAGCCCCAGCATTTT	CASSLQQGGQPQHF
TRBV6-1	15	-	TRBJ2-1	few	TGTGCCAGCAGTTCTACCCAAGACTCCTACAATGAGCAGTTCTTC	CASSSTQDSYNEQFF
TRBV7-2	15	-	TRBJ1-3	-	TGTGCCAGCAGCTTACGGGGTTACTCTGGAAACACCATATATTTT	CASSLRGYSGNTIYF
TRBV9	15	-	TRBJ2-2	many	TGTGCCAGCAGTGTAGACGGGAGCAGCACCGGGGAGCTGTTTTTT	CASSVDGSSTGELFF
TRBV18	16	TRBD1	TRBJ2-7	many	TGTGCCAGCTCACCACTACCCGGGACAGGGGCCTACGAGCAGTACTTC	CASSPLPGTGAYEQYF
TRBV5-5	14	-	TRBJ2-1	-	TGTGCCAGCAGCCTTTACACTGGTGACAATGAGCAGTTCTTC	CASSLYTGDNEQFF
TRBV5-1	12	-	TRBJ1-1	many	TGCGCCAGCAGCGGCAGCAACACTGAAGCTTTCTTT	CASSGSNTEAFF
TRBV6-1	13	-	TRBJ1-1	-	TGTGCCAGCAGCCCCGAACGGGGAACTGAAGCTTTCTTT	CASSPERGTEAFF
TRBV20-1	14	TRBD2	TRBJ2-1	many	TGCAGTGCTAGTGCTAGCGGGAAGTACAATGAGCAGTTCTTC	CSASASGKYNEQFF
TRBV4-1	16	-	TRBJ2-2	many	TGCGCCAGCAGCCAGCCCTCCGGACTCGTCGCCGGGGAGCTGTTTTTT	CASSQPSGLVAGELFF
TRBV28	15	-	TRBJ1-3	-	TGTGCCAGCAGTCAAGGGCATAGCTCTGGAAACACCATATATTTT	CASSQGHSSGNTIYF
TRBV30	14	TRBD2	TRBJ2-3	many	TGTGCCTGGAGTGTACTAGCGGGAGGCGATACGCAGTATTTT	CAWSVLAGGDTQYF
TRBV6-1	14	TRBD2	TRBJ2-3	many	TGTGCCAGCAGGCTAGCGGGAATTACAGATACGCAGTATTTT	CASRLAGITDTQYF